This T cell receptor (beta chain) stems from a study of T cell repertoires in cytomegalovirus infection. In the study overall: Public TCR beta signature analysis indicated the presence of both CMV infection and matching HLA type. Study-wide points: The ex vivo response was dominated by HLA-C-restricted CMV-specific TCR beta clonotypes.

Turning to this clonotype: The antigen remains undetermined.

MiXCR was run by TCRdb on the reads, yielding one entry per CDR3 protein. The sample has 150,000 to 200,000 distinct CDR3 sequences; 13% to 15% are singletons. This sequence was found in a human donor in good health (CMV status not recorded). Some clones in this sample may be carry-over from other donors' samples. Sequencing was performed on PBMCs.

CDR3 protein: CASSSDDGELFF. The CDR3 DNA is TGCGCCAGCAGCTCAGATGACGGGGAGCTGTTTTTT. The rearrangement links TRBV5-1 to TRBJ2-2; the D is unclear. CDR1 and CDR2 from the germline V gene are SGHRS and YFSETQ. This CDR3 region has 12 residues. V lost 3 bases to trimming and J lost 7 bases, with 7 bases between them.